This T cell receptor (beta chain) was recorded in a study of a mutant IDH1 vaccine in newly diagnosed glioma. Looking at the study overall: Patients received vaccination from 4-6 weeks after radiotherapy alone, or with temozolomide cycles.

Deletions cut 3 bases from V and 3 bases from J, with 21 bases between. This CDR3 spans 17 amino acids. Germline assignment: CDR1 SGHRS and CDR2 YFSETQ. Produced via immunoSEQ multiplex PCR; TCRdb's table is partial and in-frame only. The sample consists of about 47,000 clones, approximately 90% of them appearing once. Worth noting for this clone: Its matching antigen is unknown.

The time point: week 35, safety follow-up. Alongside topical imiquimod, each dose of vaccine comprised 300 ug of mutant IDH1 20-mer peptide. The clonotype comes from a middle-aged woman with glioma. The material was PBMCs, obtained from a glioma patient whose treatment included an IDH1 peptide vaccine. V gene TRBV5-1 combines with J gene TRBJ1-1, with no clear D. Written as DNA, the CDR3 is TGCGCCAGCAGCTATCAAGGGCTAGGATATTTGGACACTGAAGCTTTCTTT. Its protein product is CASSYQGLGYLDTEAFF.